This is a list of T cell receptor beta chains from one sample in a study of T cell responses to AZD1222 COVID-19 vaccine. Only in-frame clones appear in the TCRdb table, and some are missing; sequencing was by immunoSEQ multiplex PCR. The sample lists 35,000 to 50,000 clones, around 89% occurring once. The sequenced sample was peripheral blood, obtained 28 days after the second AZD1222 dose. The receptors stem from an adult who received the AZD1222 COVID-19 vaccine. Each CDR3 is given with its conserved first and last residue. The D gene is left open where the match is weak. Some rows mark clone size as missing; the rest say once, few, many or name a class of expanded clone.

v_call: TRBV6-5; j_call: TRBJ2-2; clone_size: NA; d_call: NA; cdr3_nt: TGTGCCAGCATACGCCCCAACGGCGGCACCGGGGAGCTGTTTTTT; cdr3_aa: CASIRPNGGTGELFF
v_call: TRBV7-9; j_call: TRBJ2-7; clone_size: NA; d_call: TRBD2; cdr3_nt: TGTGCCAGCAGCTTAGGGGCTAGCGGGAGCAACGAGCAGTACTTC; cdr3_aa: CASSLGASGSNEQYF
v_call: TRBV6-5; j_call: TRBJ1-2; clone_size: NA; d_call: TRBD1; cdr3_nt: TGTGCCAGCAGTAAGGACAGGAACTATGGCTACACCTTC; cdr3_aa: CASSKDRNYGYTF
v_call: TRBV5-6; j_call: TRBJ1-5; clone_size: NA; d_call: NA; cdr3_nt: TGTGCCAGCAGCCGCGGGGGTATAGGGCAGCCCCAGCATTTT; cdr3_aa: CASSRGGIGQPQHF
v_call: TRBV9; j_call: TRBJ2-4; clone_size: NA; d_call: NA; cdr3_nt: TGTGCCAGCAGCGTAGCGGGGGGCCAGCGGGGCCCGTTGGCCAAAAACATTCAGTACTTC; cdr3_aa: CASSVAGGQRGPLAKNIQYF
v_call: TRBV19; j_call: TRBJ1-2; clone_size: NA; d_call: TRBD1; cdr3_nt: TGTGCCAGTAGTACCCCCGGGACAGGATATGGCTACACCTTC; cdr3_aa: CASSTPGTGYGYTF
v_call: TRBV27; j_call: TRBJ2-7; clone_size: once; d_call: NA; cdr3_nt: TGTGCCAGCAACCAAGACCGAATGGGGGAGCAGTACTTC; cdr3_aa: CASNQDRMGEQYF
v_call: TRBV5-6; j_call: TRBJ2-7; clone_size: NA; d_call: NA; cdr3_nt: TGTGCCAGCAGCTTGAGGTTTCAGAACTACGAGCAGTACTTC; cdr3_aa: CASSLRFQNYEQYF
v_call: TRBV6-5; j_call: TRBJ2-5; clone_size: NA; d_call: NA; cdr3_nt: TGTGCCAGCAGAAACGGGCCTACCGAGTACTTC; cdr3_aa: CASRNGPTEYF
v_call: TRBV7-3; j_call: TRBJ2-3; clone_size: NA; d_call: NA; cdr3_nt: TGTGCCAGCAGCCCCGGGTATGGGACAGATACGCAGTATTTT; cdr3_aa: CASSPGYGTDTQYF
v_call: TRBV12-3/TRBV12-4; j_call: TRBJ1-2; clone_size: once; d_call: NA; cdr3_nt: TGTGCCAGCAGTTTCGACAAAAACTATGGCTACACCTTC; cdr3_aa: CASSFDKNYGYTF
v_call: TRBV3-1/TRBV3-2; j_call: TRBJ2-7; clone_size: NA; d_call: NA; cdr3_nt: TGTGCCAGCACCCCAGCAGGGCGCGGGTCCTACGAGCAGTACTTC; cdr3_aa: CASTPAGRGSYEQYF
v_call: TRBV2; j_call: TRBJ2-2; clone_size: NA; d_call: NA; cdr3_nt: TGTGCCGGCGGGACGGGGGCTAGGGCCGGGGAGCTGTTTTTT; cdr3_aa: CAGGTGARAGELFF
v_call: TRBV5-1; j_call: TRBJ2-2; clone_size: NA; d_call: TRBD2; cdr3_nt: TGCGCCAGCAGCGTCGGGACTAGCGGGGTAGAAACCGGGGAGCTGTTTTTT; cdr3_aa: CASSVGTSGVETGELFF
v_call: TRBV9; j_call: TRBJ2-5; clone_size: NA; d_call: TRBD2; cdr3_nt: TGTGCCAGCAGCGTAGGGGGTAGCGGGGGATACCAAGAGACCCAGTACTTC; cdr3_aa: CASSVGGSGGYQETQYF
v_call: TRBV6-5; j_call: TRBJ2-1; clone_size: NA; d_call: NA; cdr3_nt: TGTGCCAGCAGCAGGGGGGGGAGCTCCTACAATGAGCAGTTCTTC; cdr3_aa: CASSRGGSSYNEQFF
v_call: TRBV5-1; j_call: TRBJ1-3; clone_size: NA; d_call: TRBD1; cdr3_nt: TGCGCCAGCAGCCGGACAGGGGGCTGGGATGGAAACACCATATATTTT; cdr3_aa: CASSRTGGWDGNTIYF
v_call: TRBV27; j_call: TRBJ1-1; clone_size: NA; d_call: NA; cdr3_nt: TGTGCCAGCAGTCGGCGAGGGGGGGGCCTCACTGAAGCTTTCTTT; cdr3_aa: CASSRRGGGLTEAFF
v_call: TRBV18; j_call: TRBJ1-1; clone_size: NA; d_call: TRBD1; cdr3_nt: TGTGCCAGCTCACCCAGGGGGCTCACTGAAGCTTTCTTT; cdr3_aa: CASSPRGLTEAFF
v_call: TRBV28; j_call: TRBJ1-1; clone_size: NA; d_call: NA; cdr3_nt: TGTGCCAGCAGTTTTGTCGGCAGGGGGAACACTGAAGCTTTCTTT; cdr3_aa: CASSFVGRGNTEAFF
v_call: TRBV4-2; j_call: TRBJ1-2; clone_size: NA; d_call: NA; cdr3_nt: TGTGCCAGCAGCCAAGATCCCGACACGCGCTATGGCTACACCTTC; cdr3_aa: CASSQDPDTRYGYTF
v_call: TRBV27; j_call: TRBJ1-3; clone_size: NA; d_call: NA; cdr3_nt: TGTGCCAGCAGTCCCTCGGGTGGAAACACCATATATTTT; cdr3_aa: CASSPSGGNTIYF
v_call: TRBV5-6; j_call: TRBJ2-7; clone_size: NA; d_call: NA; cdr3_nt: TGTGCCAGCAGCGCCGGGACGGACTCCTACGAGCAGTACTTC; cdr3_aa: CASSAGTDSYEQYF
v_call: TRBV7-2; j_call: TRBJ2-3; clone_size: NA; d_call: NA; cdr3_nt: TGTGCCAGCAGCTTAGAGTGGGCTTTGGATACGCAGTATTTT; cdr3_aa: CASSLEWALDTQYF
v_call: TRBV7-2; j_call: TRBJ2-3; clone_size: NA; d_call: NA; cdr3_nt: TGTGCCAGCAGCCAACTAGCCCTCGGCCTCGCAGATACGCAGTATTTT; cdr3_aa: CASSQLALGLADTQYF
v_call: TRBV19; j_call: TRBJ1-1; clone_size: few; d_call: NA; cdr3_nt: TGTGCCAGTAGTATTAAGGGGAATGGGAACACTGAAGCTTTCTTT; cdr3_aa: CASSIKGNGNTEAFF
v_call: TRBV2; j_call: TRBJ2-3; clone_size: NA; d_call: NA; cdr3_nt: TGTGCCAGCGGAGGGATTAGCACAGATACGCAGTATTTT; cdr3_aa: CASGGISTDTQYF
v_call: TRBV6-1; j_call: TRBJ1-5; clone_size: NA; d_call: TRBD1; cdr3_nt: TGTGCCAGCAGTGACACAGGGGGCTTTCAGCCCCAGCATTTT; cdr3_aa: CASSDTGGFQPQHF
v_call: TRBV5-5; j_call: TRBJ1-3; clone_size: few; d_call: NA; cdr3_nt: TGTGCCAGCAGTTGGACTTACGGCTCTGGAAACACCATATATTTT; cdr3_aa: CASSWTYGSGNTIYF
v_call: TRBV9; j_call: TRBJ2-1; clone_size: NA; d_call: TRBD2; cdr3_nt: TGTGCCAGCAGCCTGGGACTAGGGTTTGGGTATGAGCAGTTCTTC; cdr3_aa: CASSLGLGFGYEQFF
v_call: TRBV18; j_call: TRBJ1-4; clone_size: NA; d_call: NA; cdr3_nt: TGTGCCAGCTCACCGGACTATCTGAAGGGCGAAAAACTGTTTTTT; cdr3_aa: CASSPDYLKGEKLFF
v_call: TRBV1; j_call: TRBJ2-5; clone_size: NA; d_call: NA; cdr3_nt: TGCACCAGCAGCCCCGACGGGGCTCCCCAAGAGACCCAGTACTTC; cdr3_aa: CTSSPDGAPQETQYF
v_call: TRBV30; j_call: TRBJ2-1; clone_size: NA; d_call: TRBD2; cdr3_nt: TGTGCCTGGAGTGTAGGGACTATCAACAATGAGCAGTTCTTC; cdr3_aa: CAWSVGTINNEQFF
v_call: TRBV2; j_call: TRBJ1-5; clone_size: NA; d_call: NA; cdr3_nt: TGTGCCAGCAGCCGCCGGGAGGGGGGTCAGCCCCAGCATTTT; cdr3_aa: CASSRREGGQPQHF
v_call: TRBV6-2/TRBV6-3; j_call: TRBJ1-5; clone_size: NA; d_call: NA; cdr3_nt: TGTGCCAGCAGTTACTGGGGGAATAGCAATCAGCCCCAGCATTTT; cdr3_aa: CASSYWGNSNQPQHF
v_call: TRBV9; j_call: TRBJ1-2; clone_size: NA; d_call: NA; cdr3_nt: TGTGCCAGCAGCGTGGGAACAGCAGTCAGCCATGGCTACACCTTC; cdr3_aa: CASSVGTAVSHGYTF
v_call: TRBV7-2; j_call: TRBJ2-7; clone_size: NA; d_call: NA; cdr3_nt: TGTGCCAGCAGCTTAGCTGAGATCTCCTACGAGCAGTACTTC; cdr3_aa: CASSLAEISYEQYF
v_call: TRBV7-9; j_call: TRBJ2-1; clone_size: NA; d_call: TRBD2; cdr3_nt: TGTGCCAGCAGCGCCCGTGGGGGCGGGAGGTGGTATGAGCAGTTCTTC; cdr3_aa: CASSARGGGRWYEQFF
v_call: TRBV10-1; j_call: TRBJ2-7; clone_size: NA; d_call: NA; cdr3_nt: TGCGCCAGCAGTGAGTCTAAGGGTACCCCTCAGAACTACGAGCAGTACTTC; cdr3_aa: CASSESKGTPQNYEQYF
v_call: TRBV5-4; j_call: TRBJ2-3; clone_size: once; d_call: NA; cdr3_nt: TGTGCCAGCAGCTTGGCGGCGGGGGCTAGCACAGATACGCAGTATTTT; cdr3_aa: CASSLAAGASTDTQYF
v_call: TRBV2; j_call: TRBJ1-5; clone_size: NA; d_call: NA; cdr3_nt: TGTGCCAGCAGTGTTGGACATGTTAGCAATCAGCCCCAGCATTTT; cdr3_aa: CASSVGHVSNQPQHF
v_call: TRBV7-3; j_call: TRBJ1-2; clone_size: NA; d_call: NA; cdr3_nt: TGTGCCAGCAGCTTAACACAGGGCTATGGCTACACCTTC; cdr3_aa: CASSLTQGYGYTF
v_call: TRBV7-3; j_call: TRBJ1-1; clone_size: once; d_call: NA; cdr3_nt: TGTGCCAGCAGCTTGACGACGAGGGGGAACACTGAAGCTTTCTTT; cdr3_aa: CASSLTTRGNTEAFF
v_call: TRBV6-4; j_call: TRBJ2-6; clone_size: NA; d_call: NA; cdr3_nt: TGTGCCAGCAGTGACGAGGGCTCTGGGGCCAACGTCCTGACTTTC; cdr3_aa: CASSDEGSGANVLTF
v_call: TRBV14; j_call: TRBJ2-7; clone_size: NA; d_call: NA; cdr3_nt: TGTGCCAGCAGCCCACCTGGAGGGGGGCGCTACGAGCAGTACTTC; cdr3_aa: CASSPPGGGRYEQYF
v_call: TRBV29-1; j_call: TRBJ1-2; clone_size: NA; d_call: NA; cdr3_nt: TGCAGCGTTGGAGGACAAGGGGGATCTGGCTACACCTTC; cdr3_aa: CSVGGQGGSGYTF
v_call: TRBV6-5; j_call: TRBJ2-1; clone_size: NA; d_call: NA; cdr3_nt: TGTGCCAGCTCGAGGGGGGGGTCCTACAATGAGCAGTTCTTC; cdr3_aa: CASSRGGSYNEQFF
v_call: TRBV18; j_call: TRBJ2-1; clone_size: few; d_call: NA; cdr3_nt: TGTGCCAGCTCACCACGGATGGGGCGTCTGCACAATGAGCAGTTCTTC; cdr3_aa: CASSPRMGRLHNEQFF
v_call: TRBV7-2; j_call: TRBJ2-7; clone_size: NA; d_call: TRBD2; cdr3_nt: TGTGCCAGCAGCTTTGATAGCGGGAACGAGCAGTACTTC; cdr3_aa: CASSFDSGNEQYF
v_call: TRBV5-3; j_call: TRBJ2-4; clone_size: NA; d_call: NA; cdr3_nt: TGTGCCAGAAGCTTTTGGGAGCCTCTAGCCAAAAACATTCAGTACTTC; cdr3_aa: CARSFWEPLAKNIQYF
v_call: TRBV19; j_call: TRBJ2-1; clone_size: NA; d_call: TRBD2; cdr3_nt: TGTGCCAGTAGCCCGGGACTAGCGGGGGGTAATGAGCAGTTCTTC; cdr3_aa: CASSPGLAGGNEQFF
v_call: TRBV10-3; j_call: TRBJ2-1; clone_size: NA; d_call: TRBD1; cdr3_nt: TGTGCCATCAGTGAGGGACAGGGTAACAATGAGCAGTTCTTC; cdr3_aa: CAISEGQGNNEQFF
v_call: TRBV15; j_call: TRBJ2-2; clone_size: NA; d_call: NA; cdr3_nt: TGTGCCACCAGCCGCGGGACTCCAGGCACCGGGGAGCTGTTTTTT; cdr3_aa: CATSRGTPGTGELFF
v_call: TRBV6-5; j_call: TRBJ2-7; clone_size: NA; d_call: TRBD1; cdr3_nt: TGTGCCAGCAGTTACTCCAGGGGGCGAGACGAGCAGTACTTC; cdr3_aa: CASSYSRGRDEQYF
v_call: TRBV5-1; j_call: TRBJ1-1; clone_size: NA; d_call: NA; cdr3_nt: TGCGCCAGCAGCCTGGACAGCATGAACACTGAAGCTTTCTTT; cdr3_aa: CASSLDSMNTEAFF
v_call: TRBV6-4; j_call: TRBJ1-2; clone_size: NA; d_call: TRBD1; cdr3_nt: TGTGCCAGGGACGGACAGGGTGACTATGGCTACACCTTC; cdr3_aa: CARDGQGDYGYTF